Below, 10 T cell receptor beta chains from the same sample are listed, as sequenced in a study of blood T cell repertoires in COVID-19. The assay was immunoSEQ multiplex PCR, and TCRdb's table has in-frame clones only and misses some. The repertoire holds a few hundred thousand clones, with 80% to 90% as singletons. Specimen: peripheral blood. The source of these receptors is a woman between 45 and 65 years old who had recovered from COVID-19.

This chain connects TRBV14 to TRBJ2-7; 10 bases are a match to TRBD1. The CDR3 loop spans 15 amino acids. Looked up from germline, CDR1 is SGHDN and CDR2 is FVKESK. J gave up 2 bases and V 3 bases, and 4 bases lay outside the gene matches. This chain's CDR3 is CASSHPGQGTYEQYF. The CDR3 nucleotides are TGTGCCAGCAGCCATCCGGGACAGGGGACCTACGAGCAGTACTTC.

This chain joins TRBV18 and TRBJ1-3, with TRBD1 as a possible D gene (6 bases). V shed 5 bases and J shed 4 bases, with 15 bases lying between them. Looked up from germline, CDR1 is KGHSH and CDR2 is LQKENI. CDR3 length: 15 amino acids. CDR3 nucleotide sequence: TGTGCCAGCTCATCGAGACAGGCTACCGGAAACACCATATATTTT. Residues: CASSSRQATGNTIYF.

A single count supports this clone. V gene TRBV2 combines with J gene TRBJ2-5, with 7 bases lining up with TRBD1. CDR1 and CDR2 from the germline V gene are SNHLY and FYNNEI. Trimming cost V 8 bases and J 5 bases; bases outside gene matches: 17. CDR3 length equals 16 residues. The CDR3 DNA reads TGTGCCAGCCGTGGGGAGATGACAGGGAGAGAGGAGACCCAGTACTTC. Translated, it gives CASRGEMTGREETQYF.

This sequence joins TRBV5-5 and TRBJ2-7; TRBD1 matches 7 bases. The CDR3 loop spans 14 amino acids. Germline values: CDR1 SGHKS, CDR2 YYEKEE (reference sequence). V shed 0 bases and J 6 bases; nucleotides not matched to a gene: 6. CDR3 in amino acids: CASSLGIGGLEQYF. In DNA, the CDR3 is TGTGCCAGCAGCTTGGGGATAGGGGGCCTCGAGCAGTACTTC.

The CDR3 nucleotides read TGCGCCAGCAGCCAAACAGGGGGCTTAGAGACCCAGTACTTC. It specifies CASSQTGGLETQYF. This rearrangement joins TRBV4-3 to TRBJ2-5; 9 bases line up with TRBD1. J gave up 4 bases and V 2 bases, and 2 bases lay outside the gene matches. Looked up from germline, CDR1 is LGHNA and CDR2 is YSLEER. This CDR3 has 14 amino acids.

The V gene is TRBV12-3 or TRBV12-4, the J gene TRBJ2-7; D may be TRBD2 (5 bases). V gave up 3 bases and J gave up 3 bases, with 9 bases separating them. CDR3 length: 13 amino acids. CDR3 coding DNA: TGTGCCAGCAGTTTTCAGCGGTACTACGAGCAGTACTTC. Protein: CASSFQRYYEQYF.

The CDR3 DNA reads TGCGCCAGCAGCCATCCCCGGACAGGGGACTACGAGCAGTACTTC. Its protein product is CASSHPRTGDYEQYF. The chain uses TRBV4-1 and TRBJ2-7; 9 bases fit TRBD1. The J segment lost 3 bases and the V segment lost 3 bases, leaving 6 bases of the junction unmatched. The germline gives CDR1 MGHRA, CDR2 YSYEKL. The CDR3 has 15 amino acids.

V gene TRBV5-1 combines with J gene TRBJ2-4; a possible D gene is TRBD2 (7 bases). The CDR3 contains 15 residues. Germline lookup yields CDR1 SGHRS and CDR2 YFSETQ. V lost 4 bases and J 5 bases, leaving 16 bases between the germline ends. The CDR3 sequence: CASSLPGGGENIQYF. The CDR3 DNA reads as TGCGCCAGCAGCCTACCGGGGGGCGGGGAAAACATTCAGTACTTC.

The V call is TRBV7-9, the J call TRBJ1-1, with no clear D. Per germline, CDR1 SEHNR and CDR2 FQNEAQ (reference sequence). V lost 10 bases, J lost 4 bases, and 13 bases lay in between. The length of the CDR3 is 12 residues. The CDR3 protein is CATPEVPTEAFF. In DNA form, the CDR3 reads TGTGCCACCCCGGAGGTTCCCACTGAAGCTTTCTTT.

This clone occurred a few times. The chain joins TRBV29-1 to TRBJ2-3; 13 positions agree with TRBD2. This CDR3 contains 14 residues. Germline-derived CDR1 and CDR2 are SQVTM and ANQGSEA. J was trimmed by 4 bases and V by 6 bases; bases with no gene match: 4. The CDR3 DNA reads TGCAGCGTGGGGACTAGCGGGATGCCAGATACGCAGTATTTT. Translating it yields CSVGTSGMPDTQYF.